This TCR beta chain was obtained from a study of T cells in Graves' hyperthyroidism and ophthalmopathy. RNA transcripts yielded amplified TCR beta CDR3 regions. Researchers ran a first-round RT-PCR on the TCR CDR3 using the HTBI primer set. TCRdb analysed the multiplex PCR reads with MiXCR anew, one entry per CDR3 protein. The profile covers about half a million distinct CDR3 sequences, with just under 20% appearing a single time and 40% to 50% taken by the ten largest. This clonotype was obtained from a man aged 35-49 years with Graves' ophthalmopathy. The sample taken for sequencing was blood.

The chain's CDR3 is CASSRQGTPNTEAFF. CDR3 nucleotides: TGTGCCAGCAGTAGGCAGGGCACCCCGAACACTGAAGCTTTCTTT. This rearrangement joins TRBV6-1 to TRBJ1-1, with a possible D match to TRBD1 (5 bases). V was cut by 5 bases and J by 1 base, with 14 bases left in between. The germline V gene has CDR1 MNHNS and CDR2 SASEGT. This CDR3 has 15 residues.